This T cell receptor (beta chain) came from a study of post-analysis software for immune sequencing data. Overall study results and limits: Elevated frequency relative to controls characterized a handful of TRBV segments in patients, TRBV5-6, TRBV5-1 and TRBV20-1 among them.

This clonotype was seen a handful of times. The antigen is unknown. Germline V CDR1 and CDR2: MNHEY, SVGAGI. Trimming pared 6 bases from V and 5 bases from J, leaving 14 bases between. The CDR3 has 14 residues. Built from TCR beta cDNA, the libraries had unique molecular identifiers in them. TCRdb re-analysed the PCR reads in MiXCR, keeping a single row per CDR3 protein. The top ten hold approximately 6% of the sample, which has about 540,000 distinct CDR3 sequences, approximately 31% seen once. Sequenced: blood. The receptor was isolated from a girl between 2 and 17 years old with multiple sclerosis. The chain has TRBV6-5 and TRBJ1-5; D is perhaps TRBD1 (6 bases). The CDR3 loop is CASSRGRGYQPQHF. CDR3 coding DNA: TGTGCCAGCAGCAGGGGTAGGGGTTATCAGCCCCAGCATTTT.